These 2 T cell receptor beta chains came from one sample sequenced in a study of cytomegalovirus exposure and HLA in healthy donors. The PCR had 60 Vbeta and 13 Jbeta primers. TCRdb keeps only in-frame clones here, not all; method: immunoSEQ multiplex PCR. The sample has about 230,000 clones; more than 70% are singletons. Material for sequencing was PBMCs. These receptors were collected from a human donor in good health.

This rearrangement joins TRBV7-6 to TRBJ2-2, with TRBD2 identical over 9 bases. J was trimmed by 6 bases and V by 5 bases; bases with no gene match: 19. Germline V gene lookup returns CDR1 SGHVS and CDR2 FNYEAQ. The CDR3 spans 19 residues. This CDR3 reads CASSPIQLISGRGAGELFF. The CDR3 DNA sequence: TGTGCCAGCAGCCCCATCCAGCTAATTAGCGGGAGAGGGGCCGGGGAGCTGTTTTTT.

The J gene is TRBJ1-1, the V gene TRBV19; a possible D gene is TRBD1 (5 bases). Trimming left V 3 bases short and J 1 base short, with 12 bases between. The germline V gene has CDR1 LNHDA and CDR2 SQIVND (reference sequence). The CDR3 sequence is 15 residues long. The CDR3 nucleotides are TGTGCCAGTAGTATTGGGGGGATGAGGAACACTGAAGCTTTCTTT. Translating it yields CASSIGGMRNTEAFF. Full variable domain (remainder filled in from reference TRBV19 and TRBJ1-1): DGGITQSPKYLFRKEGQNVTLSCEQNLNHDAMYWYRQDPGQGLRLIYYSQIVNDFQKGDIAEGYSVSREKKESFPLTVTSAQKNPTAFYLCASSIGGMRNTEAFFGQGTRLTVV.